This T cell receptor beta chain is from a study of cytomegalovirus exposure and HLA in healthy donors. PCR employed 60 Vbeta and 13 Jbeta primers. This table comes from immunoSEQ multiplex PCR, and its TCRdb copy is limited to in-frame clones, with some not included. The repertoire includes 130,000 or so clones, 75% to 80% of them detected once, and 0.9% to 1.2% sits in the top ten. CDR1 is KGHSH and CDR2 is LQKENI in the germline V gene. The CDR3 extends over 15 amino acids. V was cut by 0 bases and J by 6 bases, with 15 bases left in between. J is TRBJ2-7 and V is TRBV18, with a possible D match to TRBD1 (7 bases). The receptor comes from a male donor in good health and CMV-seronegative. Source material: PBMCs. DNA for the CDR3: TGTGCCAGCTCACCACCGGCGCAGGGGGGTAGCGAGCAGTACTTC. It codes for CASSPPAQGGSEQYF.